Below, 30 T cell receptor beta chains from the same sample are listed, as sequenced in a study of cytomegalovirus exposure and HLA in healthy donors. This PCR relied on a set of 60 Vbeta primers and 13 Jbeta primers. Measured with immunoSEQ multiplex PCR; TCRdb has only the in-frame clones, and not every one. The sample lists about 160,000 clones; about 65% were seen once. The source material was PBMCs. These receptors were obtained from a man in his forties or fifties in good health and CMV-seropositive.

The chain is built from TRBV19 and TRBJ2-7; 7 bases align to TRBD1. This CDR3 is 13 amino acids long. Germline V CDR1 and CDR2: LNHDA, SQIVND (reference sequence). V trimming: 7 bases; J trimming: 3 bases; junction bases outside the gene matches: 6. The chain's CDR3 is CASKGQLSYEQYF. In DNA form, the CDR3 reads TGTGCCAGTAAGGGACAGTTGAGCTACGAGCAGTACTTC.

The V and J genes are TRBV5-1 and TRBJ1-2, with 7 bases that match TRBD1. J gave up 1 base and V 3 bases, and 9 bases lay outside the gene matches. Per germline, CDR1 SGHRS and CDR2 YFSETQ. CDR3 length: 16 residues. The DNA of the CDR3 is TGCGCCAGCAGCTCGATACAGGGGATGAATAACTATGGCTACACCTTC. Its protein product is CASSSIQGMNNYGYTF.

The chain couples TRBV10-3 to TRBJ1-1; D unresolved. With 8 bases removed from V and 1 base from J, the gap between germline ends came to 14 bases. Germline V gene data show CDR1 as ENHRY and CDR2 as SYGVKD. The CDR3 covers 14 residues. CDR3 protein: CAIRGEASNTEAFF. The CDR3, as DNA: TGTGCCATCCGCGGGGAGGCGTCGAACACTGAAGCTTTCTTT.

V usage is TRBV4-1 and J usage is TRBJ2-7; 7 nucleotides agree with TRBD1. V gave up 0 bases and J gave up 5 bases; unmatched junction bases: 4. This CDR3 is built from 14 residues. The germline gives CDR1 MGHRA, CDR2 YSYEKL. The CDR3 reads CASSQEQGNHEQYF. CDR3 nucleotide sequence: TGCGCCAGCAGCCAAGAACAGGGGAACCACGAGCAGTACTTC.

Regarding this clone: At one end, the junction sequence differs from germline, possibly due to a read error. The chain uses TRBV7-9 and TRBJ1-2; D gene uncertain. Germline V gene data show CDR1 as SEHNR and CDR2 as FQNEAQ (reference sequence). This CDR3 is 16 amino acids long. CDR3 in DNA: TGTTCCAGCAGCTTAGTTCCCAGTCCCGCTAACTATGGCTACACCTTC. This gives the protein CSSSLVPSPANYGYTF.

The chain carries TRBV4-2 and TRBJ1-3; TRBD1 aligns across 7 bases. V shed 5 bases, J shed 2 bases, and the junction held 9 bases outside the gene matches. Germline V gene sequence: CDR1 LGHNA, CDR2 YNFKEQ. This CDR3 has 16 amino acids. The CDR3 sequence: CASSGHIGTAGNTIYF. The CDR3 DNA is TGTGCCAGCAGCGGCCACATTGGGACAGCTGGAAACACCATATATTTT.

The rearrangement uses TRBV5-5 and TRBJ1-1; perhaps TRBD1 as D (5 bases). This CDR3 spans 15 amino acids. V lost 0 bases to trimming and J lost 4 bases, with 13 bases between them. The germline gives CDR1 SGHKS, CDR2 YYEKEE (reference sequence). The CDR3 DNA is TGTGCCAGCAGCTTGGGGCAGGGAAGGCGCACTGAAGCTTTCTTT. Encoded protein: CASSLGQGRRTEAFF.

The rearrangement uses TRBV19 and TRBJ2-5, with TRBD1 as a possible D gene (6 bases). From germline, CDR1 is LNHDA and CDR2 SQIVND (reference sequence). The CDR3 sequence is 15 residues long. V was pared by 1 base and J by 1 base, with 10 bases between. This CDR3 is CASSIAQDSQETQYF. As DNA, the CDR3 is TGTGCCAGTAGTATAGCCCAGGACAGCCAAGAGACCCAGTACTTC.

This sequence joins TRBV19 and TRBJ2-2, with D possibly matching TRBD2 (6 bases). The germline gives CDR1 LNHDA, CDR2 SQIVND (reference sequence). The CDR3 has 15 amino acids. Trimming left V 7 bases short and J 3 bases short, with 15 bases between. CDR3 in DNA: TGTGCCAGTACCGACGTTGTAGCGGACACCGGGGAGCTGTTTTTT. It codes for CASTDVVADTGELFF.

In its sample, this clone was seen once. The chain has TRBV7-2 and TRBJ2-1, with D possibly matching TRBD1 (6 bases). Trimming removed 2 bases from V and 6 bases from J, with 17 bases in between. Per the germline V gene, CDR1 is SGHTA and CDR2 is FQGNSA. The length of the CDR3 is 16 residues. The CDR3 loop is CASSLLGGQGSNEQFF. CDR3 in DNA: TGTGCCAGCAGCTTATTAGGAGGTCAGGGGTCCAATGAGCAGTTCTTC.

The chain couples TRBV29-1 to TRBJ2-7, with D possibly matching TRBD2 (7 bases). V was pared by 3 bases and J by 7 bases, with 19 bases between. The CDR3 loop spans 14 amino acids. The germline CDR1 and CDR2 sequences are SQVTM and ANQGSEA. In DNA, the CDR3 is TGCAGCGTTGAGGGAGGGGGGGTTACCTCTGAGCAGTACTTC. It yields the protein CSVEGGGVTSEQYF.

This chain joins TRBV5-1 and TRBJ2-7; D is perhaps TRBD2 (6 bases). Germline V gene sequence: CDR1 SGHRS, CDR2 YFSETQ. The CDR3 extends over 13 amino acids. With 4 bases removed from V and 5 bases from J, the gap between germline ends came to 13 bases. For the CDR3, the DNA is TGCGCCAGCAGCCCAGGAGGGGTGGACGAGCAGTACTTC. Protein: CASSPGGVDEQYF.

The rearrangement uses TRBV10-3 and TRBJ1-5; D is possibly TRBD1 (6 bases). Germline CDR1 is ENHRY and CDR2 is SYGVKD. Trimming stripped 4 bases from V and 5 bases from J, with 15 bases between. This CDR3 is 15 amino acids long. For the CDR3, the DNA is TGTGCCATCAGTGGCGGACAGTTGGGGGATCAGCCCCAGCATTTT. Protein sequence: CAISGGQLGDQPQHF.

The chain has TRBV5-6 and TRBJ1-3; D may be TRBD1 (6 bases). The CDR3 is made up of 14 amino acids. Germline V CDR1 and CDR2: SGHDT, YYEEEE. Trimming pared 3 bases from V and 5 bases from J, leaving 12 bases between. CDR3 in amino acids: CASSSGGHRNTIYF. The CDR3 nucleotides read TGTGCCAGCAGCTCGGGGGGCCACCGAAACACCATATATTTT.

This clone was seen a handful of times. V and J are TRBV6-5 and TRBJ2-3; TRBD2 matches 15 bases. Germline loops: CDR1 MNHEY, CDR2 SVGAGI. The CDR3 has 15 amino acids. The ends lost 5 bases at V and 4 bases at J; junction bases unmatched: 1. The CDR3 sequence is CASSGLAGGPDTQYF. The CDR3 DNA is TGTGCCAGCAGTGGACTAGCGGGGGGGCCAGATACGCAGTATTTT.

This rearrangement joins TRBV5-1 to TRBJ2-7, with 11 positions matching TRBD1. The CDR3 is made up of 14 amino acids. Germline lookup yields CDR1 SGHRS and CDR2 YFSETQ. V lost 4 bases, J lost 3 bases, and 3 bases stayed unmatched. CDR3 loop: CASSRDRGYYEQYF. CDR3 in DNA: TGCGCCAGCAGCCGGGACAGGGGGTACTACGAGCAGTACTTC.

The rearrangement links TRBV29-1 to TRBJ1-2, with D unresolved. The V end lost 4 bases, the J end lost 4 bases, and 10 bases lay between the germline ends. The CDR3 is 12 residues long. Germline CDR1 SQVTM, CDR2 ANQGSEA. CDR3 protein: CSVGNRIYGYTF. In DNA, the CDR3 is TGCAGCGTTGGCAACAGAATCTATGGCTACACCTTC.

This clone was seen a few times. The chain is built from TRBV9 and TRBJ1-1; D is possibly TRBD1 (6 bases). The CDR3 consists of 13 residues. The germline V gene encodes CDR1 SGDLS and CDR2 YYNGEE. Trimming removed 3 bases at V and 5 bases at J, with 11 bases between. The chain's CDR3 is CASSAGDRTEAFF. DNA for the CDR3: TGTGCCAGCAGCGCAGGGGATAGGACTGAAGCTTTCTTT.

This clone was observed a few times. V and J are TRBV19 and TRBJ1-2; 7 nucleotides line up with TRBD1. Germline lookup yields CDR1 LNHDA and CDR2 SQIVND (reference sequence). The CDR3 runs 15 residues. The V gene end was trimmed by 4 bases and the J gene end by 7 bases; junction bases not matched to a gene: 12. CDR3 amino acids: CASSTTQGTRSGYTF. As DNA, the CDR3 is TGTGCCAGTAGTACCACACAGGGGACGCGGTCTGGCTACACCTTC.

This clone showed up just once. V usage is TRBV2 and J usage is TRBJ2-3; D gene uncertain. V was cut by 6 bases and J by 5 bases, with 9 bases left in between. The CDR3 covers 12 residues. Germline V CDR1 and CDR2: SNHLY, FYNNEI. In nucleotides, the CDR3 is TGTGCCAGCAGCGAGCCGTTAGATACGCAGTATTTT. Amino acids: CASSEPLDTQYF.

The rearrangement joins TRBV7-3 to TRBJ2-3; D might be TRBD2 (5 bases). Germline assignment: CDR1 SGHTA and CDR2 FQGTGA. The CDR3 length is 17 residues. V was cut by 0 bases and J by 4 bases, with 17 bases left in between. DNA for the CDR3: TGTGCCAGCAGCTTAACTGGGTCGGGGTCGGGATCAGATACGCAGTATTTT. It codes for CASSLTGSGSGSDTQYF.

This sequence joins TRBV11-2 and TRBJ1-6, with no clear D. The germline V gene has CDR1 SGHAT and CDR2 FQNNGV. The CDR3 loop spans 15 amino acids. The germline V and J ends were trimmed by 5 bases and 4 bases, with 12 bases remaining between them. CDR3: CASSTRGQYNSPLHF. The CDR3 DNA follows: TGTGCCAGCAGCACGCGCGGGCAGTATAATTCACCCCTCCACTTT.

In its sample, this clone was seen a few times. V is TRBV6-6 and J is TRBJ1-1; no clear D. V lost 2 bases and J 6 bases, leaving 7 bases between the germline ends. Germline V gene lookup returns CDR1 MNHNY and CDR2 SVGAGI (reference sequence). This CDR3 is built from 12 residues. DNA for the CDR3: TGTGCCAGCAGTTACGGGAGTGCTGAAGCTTTCTTT. Encoded protein: CASSYGSAEAFF.

The V and J genes are TRBV5-5 and TRBJ2-5; the match to TRBD1 covers 12 bases. The CDR3 covers 16 residues. Unmatched junction bases numbered 7, after V lost 2 bases and J lost 5 bases. CDR1 is SGHKS and CDR2 is YYEKEE in the germline V gene (reference sequence). This CDR3 is CASSFRGTGGRETQYF. CDR3 nucleotides: TGTGCCAGCAGCTTCCGCGGGACAGGGGGCAGGGAGACCCAGTACTTC.

V gene TRBV2 combines with J gene TRBJ2-7; 8 nucleotides line up with TRBD1. The length of the CDR3 is 14 residues. The junction had 6 bases not matched to a gene; V was cut back by 7 bases and J by 1 base. The germline V gene encodes CDR1 SNHLY and CDR2 FYNNEI. The CDR3: CASTPGQVSYEQYF. DNA for the CDR3: TGTGCCAGCACTCCGGGACAGGTATCCTACGAGCAGTACTTC.

The chain couples TRBV21-1 to TRBJ1-6. TRBV21-1 constitutes a pseudogene. The CDR3 runs to 16 residues. The CDR3 DNA is TGTGCCAGCAGCAAGCGCCCTGGGGGGAATAATTCACCCCTCCACTTT. It translates to CASSKRPGGNNSPLHF.

This clone was seen more than once but under ten times. This rearrangement joins TRBV10-3 to TRBJ1-1, with TRBD1 as a possible D gene (6 bases). The CDR3 is 15 amino acids. Germline CDR1 ENHRY, CDR2 SYGVKD. The V end lost 11 bases, the J end lost 1 base, and 20 bases lay between the germline ends. The CDR3 is CASTRQVVRNTEAFF. CDR3 DNA: TGTGCCTCCACCCGACAGGTCGTAAGGAACACTGAAGCTTTCTTT.

In its sample, this clone was seen a few times. This chain joins TRBV13 and TRBJ1-2; D gene unclear. V lost 0 bases to trimming and J lost 3 bases, with 20 bases between them. The CDR3 has 18 amino acids. The germline CDR1 and CDR2 sequences are PRHDT and FYEKMQ (reference sequence). The CDR3 sequence is CASSLGSTSDAWDYGYTF. The DNA of the CDR3 is TGTGCCAGCAGCTTAGGTTCGACCAGCGATGCTTGGGACTATGGCTACACCTTC.

The V and J genes are TRBV6-6 and TRBJ1-1; TRBD1 matches 8 bases. There are 16 residues in the CDR3. Per the germline V gene, CDR1 is MNHNY and CDR2 is SVGAGI (reference sequence). V dropped 0 bases and J dropped 6; count of bases not matched to a gene: 9. DNA for the CDR3: TGTGCCAGCAGTTACTCTGGGGCAGGGGGCGGGTCTGAAGCTTTCTTT. Protein product: CASSYSGAGGGSEAFF.

The chain combines TRBV7-9 with TRBJ1-5; D possibly corresponds to TRBD1 (5 bases). CDR3 length equals 13 residues. Trimming removed 5 bases at V and 9 bases at J, with 14 bases between. The V gene's germline CDR1 is SEHNR and CDR2 FQNEAQ (reference sequence). The CDR3 DNA is TGTGCCAGCAGCCCTACAGGCGCCGGGCCCCAGCATTTT. This gives the protein CASSPTGAGPQHF.